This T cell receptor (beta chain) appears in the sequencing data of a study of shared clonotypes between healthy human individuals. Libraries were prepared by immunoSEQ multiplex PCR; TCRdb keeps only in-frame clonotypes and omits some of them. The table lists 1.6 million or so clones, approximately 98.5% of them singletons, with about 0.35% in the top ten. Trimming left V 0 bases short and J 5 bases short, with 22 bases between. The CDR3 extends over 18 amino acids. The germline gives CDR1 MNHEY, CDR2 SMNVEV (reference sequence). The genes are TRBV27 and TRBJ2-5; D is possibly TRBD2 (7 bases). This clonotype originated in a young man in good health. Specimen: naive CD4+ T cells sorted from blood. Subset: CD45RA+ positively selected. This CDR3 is CASSLSPASGGGWETQYF. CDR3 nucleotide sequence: TGTGCCAGCAGTTTATCCCCAGCTAGCGGAGGGGGTTGGGAGACCCAGTACTTC.